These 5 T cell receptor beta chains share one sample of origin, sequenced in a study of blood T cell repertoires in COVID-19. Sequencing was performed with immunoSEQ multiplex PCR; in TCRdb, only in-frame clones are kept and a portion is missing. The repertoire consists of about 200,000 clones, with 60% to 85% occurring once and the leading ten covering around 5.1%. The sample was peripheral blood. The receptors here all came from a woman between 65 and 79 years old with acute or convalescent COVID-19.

CDR3 protein: CASSLWGVNSPLHF. CDR3 DNA: TGTGCCAGCAGTTTATGGGGAGTTAATTCACCCCTCCACTTT. The chain is built from TRBV6-5 and TRBJ1-6, with D unresolved. The CDR3 is made up of 14 amino acids. Trimming removed 4 bases at V and 6 bases at J, with 10 bases between. Germline V lookup: CDR1 MNHEY, CDR2 SVGAGI.

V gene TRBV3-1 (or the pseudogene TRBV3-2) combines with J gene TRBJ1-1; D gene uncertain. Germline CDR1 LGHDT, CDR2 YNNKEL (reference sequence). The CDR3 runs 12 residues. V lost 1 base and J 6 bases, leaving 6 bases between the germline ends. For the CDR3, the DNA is TGTGCCAGCAGCCAAGTATTATCTGAAGCTTTCTTT. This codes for CASSQVLSEAFF.

CDR3 in DNA: TGTGCCAGCAGTCACCCGGGGGAGCGTGGGACCGGGGAGCTGTTTTTT. Translated, it gives CASSHPGERGTGELFF. J is TRBJ2-2 and V is TRBV28; a possible D gene is TRBD2 (6 bases). CDR1 is MDHEN, CDR2 SYDVKM, per germline. The CDR3 length is 16 residues. V dropped 5 bases and J dropped 5 bases, with 18 bases sitting between them.

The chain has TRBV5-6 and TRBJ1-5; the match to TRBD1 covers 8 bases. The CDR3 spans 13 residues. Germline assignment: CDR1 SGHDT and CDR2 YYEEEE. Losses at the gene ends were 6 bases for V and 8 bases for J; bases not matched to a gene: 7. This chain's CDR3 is CASTIGQGEPQHF. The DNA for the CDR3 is TGTGCCAGCACCATTGGACAGGGAGAGCCCCAGCATTTT.

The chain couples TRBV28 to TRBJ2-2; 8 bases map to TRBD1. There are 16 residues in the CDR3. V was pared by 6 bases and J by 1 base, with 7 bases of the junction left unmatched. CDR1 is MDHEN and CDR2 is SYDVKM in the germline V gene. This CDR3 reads CASSQAGTGNTGELFF. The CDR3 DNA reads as TGTGCCAGCAGCCAAGCCGGGACAGGGAACACCGGGGAGCTGTTTTTT.